This T cell receptor (beta chain) was captured in a study of control samples from healthy donors and cancer patients. This CDR3 region has 17 residues. Germline V gives CDR1 WSHSY, CDR2 SAAADI. The germline V and J ends were trimmed by 7 bases and 9 bases, with 25 bases remaining between them. This table comes from immunoSEQ multiplex PCR, and its TCRdb copy is limited to in-frame clones, with some not included. The data show 150,000 to 200,000 clones, more than 85% seen once. The source of this sequence is a woman between 40 and 50 years old in good health. V and J are TRBV10-2 and TRBJ1-6, with D maybe TRBD1 (5 bases). The sample comprised blood. In nucleotides, the CDR3 is TGCGCCAGCAAGAACAACAGGATCGGGGACGGGGGTTCACCCCTCCACTTT. Protein sequence: CASKNNRIGDGGSPLHF.